The following is a T cell receptor beta chain sequence with its context. As yet, its antigen is unknown. J lost 2 bases, V lost 5 bases, and 2 bases had no gene match. This CDR3 is 14 amino acids long. The germline CDR1 and CDR2 sequences are LNHDA and SQIVND (reference sequence). PCR involved 60 Vbeta and 13 Jbeta primers. Profiling relied on immunoSEQ multiplex PCR, and the TCRdb table lists in-frame clones only, not all of them. Among around 110,000 clones, over 50% were seen once, and the ten largest hold about 8.3%. The data stem from a study of cytomegalovirus exposure and HLA in healthy donors. Study details: Drawn from HLA-typed donors, around 85 million unique TCRs were held in an early data release. Broader study findings: In a later analysis, several top co-occurrence clusters appeared linked to parvovirus B19, influenza, CMV and Epstein-Barr virus. Donors were assumed by presence/absence analyses to have roughly uniform sequencing depth. V- and J-gene trimming of TCR beta was linked (in a later analysis) to a missense DCLRE1C variant.

The sequence came from a woman aged 40 to 50 in good health and CMV-seropositive. Specimen: PBMCs. This chain uses TRBV19 with TRBJ2-3; 9 bases align to TRBD2. CDR3 in amino acids: CASSPSGVTDTQYF. The DNA for the CDR3 is TGTGCCAGTAGTCCTAGCGGGGTCACAGATACGCAGTATTTT. The whole variable domain, remainder taken from reference TRBV19 and TRBJ2-3, is DGGITQSPKYLFRKEGQNVTLSCEQNLNHDAMYWYRQDPGQGLRLIYYSQIVNDFQKGDIAEGYSVSREKKESFPLTVTSAQKNPTAFYLCASSPSGVTDTQYFGPGTRLTVL.